These T cell receptor beta chains were read from a single sample in a study of cytomegalovirus exposure and HLA in healthy donors. Profiled with immunoSEQ multiplex PCR; TCRdb holds only in-frame clones, not every one. The repertoire holds tens of thousands of clones, about 92% seen once, with around 8.4% in the top ten. Sequencing was carried out using PBMCs. These receptors originate from a woman under 30 in good health and CMV-seropositive. Both conserved end residues are part of each CDR3. D genes are given only for firm matches. Not all rows give a size; the values are once, few, many and, for expanded clones, a class.

j_call v_call d_call clone_size cdr3_aa cdr3_nt
TRBJ2-7 TRBV28 NA few CASSVTEYEQYF TGTGCCAGCAGTGTGACTGAGTACGAGCAGTACTTC
TRBJ1-2 TRBV21-1 NA NA CASSNPHRKRYGYTF TGTGCCAGCAGCAACCCCCACCGTAAGAGGTATGGCTACACCTTC
TRBJ1-2 TRBV7-9 TRBD1 NA CASSPRTGLYGYTF TGTGCCAGCAGCCCTAGGACAGGTTTATATGGCTACACCTTC
TRBJ2-5 TRBV5-5 NA NA CASSLLAETQYF TGTGCCAGCAGCCTCCTAGCGGAGACCCAGTACTTC
TRBJ2-7 TRBV9 TRBD1 NA CASSANPGQGFGEQYF TGTGCCAGCAGCGCAAACCCGGGACAGGGGTTCGGTGAGCAGTACTTC
TRBJ1-6 TRBV6-6 NA NA CASSYAGGSSPLHF TGTGCCAGCAGTTACGCGGGGGGAAGCTCACCCCTCCACTTT
TRBJ2-7 TRBV29-1 NA NA CSVASAGARYEQYF TGCAGCGTTGCATCTGCGGGGGCACGCTACGAGCAGTACTTC
TRBJ1-5 TRBV6-6 NA NA CASSLNSQGNQPQHF TGTGCCAGCAGTTTAAATTCACAGGGAAACCAGCCCCAGCATTTT
TRBJ1-1 TRBV28 TRBD1 NA CASSRPRYYPGQSSRDEAFF TGTGCCAGCAGCCGCCCACGCTATTATCCGGGACAGTCTAGCAGAGATGAAGCTTTCTTT
TRBJ2-5 TRBV10-3 TRBD2 NA CAISPTSGGAWETQYF TGTGCCATCAGTCCGACTAGCGGGGGGGCCTGGGAGACCCAGTACTTC
TRBJ1-2 TRBV7-9 NA once CASSREVGYTF TGTGCCAGCAGCAGAGAGGTGGGCTACACCTTC
TRBJ1-2 TRBV7-2 TRBD1 NA CASKQTGTNYGYTF TGTGCCAGCAAACAGACAGGGACTAACTATGGCTACACCTTC
TRBJ2-2 TRBV19 NA NA CASSIDAGVPLVSGELFF TGTGCCAGTAGTATAGATGCAGGGGTCCCGCTAGTTTCCGGGGAGCTGTTTTTT
TRBJ1-1 TRBV11-3 NA NA CASSSQMNTEAFF TGTGCCAGCAGCTCCCAGATGAACACTGAAGCTTTCTTT
TRBJ1-2 TRBV29-1 NA NA CSVEDRHRIRDKAYYGYTF TGCAGCGTTGAAGACCGACATAGAATCCGGGACAAGGCCTACTATGGCTACACCTTC
TRBJ2-7 TRBV28 TRBD1 NA CASRSPTGGAIHEQYF TGTGCCAGCAGGAGTCCGACAGGGGGCGCGATCCACGAGCAGTACTTC
TRBJ1-2 TRBV18 NA NA CASSPPSPGARYGYTF TGTGCCAGCTCACCACCGTCGCCAGGGGCTCGCTATGGCTACACCTTC
TRBJ2-5 TRBV28 NA NA CASSFRLSRAPGTPETQYF TGTGCCAGCAGCTTCAGACTAAGTCGGGCGCCGGGTACCCCAGAGACCCAGTACTTC
TRBJ2-1 TRBV11-1 NA NA CASSSFAGDNEQFF TGTGCCAGCAGCTCATTTGCAGGGGACAATGAGCAGTTCTTC
TRBJ1-2 TRBV7-9 TRBD1 NA CASSERPGGSYGYTF TGTGCCAGCAGCGAGCGACCAGGGGGCAGCTATGGCTACACCTTC
TRBJ2-2 TRBV5-6 TRBD2 NA CASSFTSGGAGSTGELFF TGTGCCAGCAGCTTTACTAGCGGGGGGGCAGGTTCCACCGGGGAGCTGTTTTTT
TRBJ2-3 TRBV30 TRBD2 NA CAWTSGITDTQYF TGTGCCTGGACTAGCGGAATCACAGATACGCAGTATTTT
TRBJ2-3 TRBV25-1 NA once CASSGLPGTDTQYF TGTGCCAGCAGTGGACTCCCGGGCACAGATACGCAGTATTTT
TRBJ2-5 TRBV6-5 NA once CASSRTGSQETQYF TGTGCCAGCAGTAGAACAGGCTCCCAAGAGACCCAGTACTTC
TRBJ2-6 TRBV27 NA NA CASSLVSSGANVLTF TGTGCCAGCAGTTTAGTCAGTTCGGGGGCCAACGTCCTGACTTTC
TRBJ1-1 TRBV5-1 TRBD1 NA CASSVGQGKTEAFF TGCGCCAGCAGCGTGGGACAGGGGAAAACTGAAGCTTTCTTT
TRBJ2-1 TRBV6-5 TRBD2 NA CASSYSSGGGEQFF TGTGCCAGCAGTTACTCTAGCGGGGGCGGTGAGCAGTTCTTC
TRBJ1-6 TRBV23-1 NA NA CASSRRTELNSPLHF TGCGCCAGCAGTCGAAGGACAGAGCTTAATTCACCCCTCCACTTT
TRBJ2-4 TRBV29-1 NA NA CSVSGRVENIQYF TGCAGCGTCTCTGGCAGGGTGGAGAACATTCAGTACTTC
TRBJ2-7 TRBV7-7 TRBD1 once CASSPGQGPFEQYF TGTGCTAGCAGCCCGGGACAGGGGCCCTTCGAGCAGTACTTC
TRBJ1-2 TRBV10-3 TRBD1 NA CATVRDSGGNYGYTF TGTGCCACGGTCCGGGACAGCGGGGGGAACTATGGCTACACCTTC
TRBJ2-3 TRBV7-9 TRBD2 once CASSLISGGARDTQYF TGTGCCAGCAGCTTGATAAGCGGGGGGGCCAGAGATACGCAGTATTTT
TRBJ2-2 TRBV6-4 TRBD2 NA CASSHSGGRNTGELFF TGTGCCAGCAGTCATTCCGGCGGGAGGAACACCGGGGAGCTGTTTTTT
TRBJ1-1 TRBV6-5 TRBD1 NA CASSDRENTEAFF TGTGCCAGCAGTGACAGGGAGAACACTGAAGCTTTCTTT
TRBJ2-7 TRBV5-4 TRBD1 NA CASSSQGAYEQYF TGTGCCAGCAGTTCCCAGGGGGCCTACGAGCAGTACTTC
TRBJ2-1 TRBV28 NA NA CASNAGVPSYNEQFF TGTGCCAGCAACGCAGGGGTTCCCTCCTACAATGAGCAGTTCTTC
TRBJ1-5 TRBV28 TRBD1 NA CASSFAGGNNQPQHF TGTGCCAGCAGTTTTGCAGGGGGCAACAATCAGCCCCAGCATTTT
TRBJ1-1 TRBV30 NA NA CAWRRKRTLTEAFF TGTGCCTGGAGGAGGAAGCGGACGTTGACTGAAGCTTTCTTT
TRBJ2-7 TRBV10-2 TRBD2 NA CASSEGLGGAYEQYF TGCGCCAGCAGTGAGGGGCTCGGGGGGGCCTACGAGCAGTACTTC
TRBJ1-2 TRBV2 NA NA CASSDSRDYGYTF TGTGCCAGCAGTGATAGCCGGGACTATGGCTACACCTTC
TRBJ2-7 TRBV2 NA NA CASILIRVNSYEQYF TGTGCCAGCATTTTGATCAGGGTAAACTCCTACGAGCAGTACTTC
TRBJ2-2 TRBV7-6 NA NA CASSQATGNTGELFF TGTGCCAGCAGCCAGGCAACAGGGAACACCGGGGAGCTGTTTTTT
TRBJ1-3 TRBV5-5 NA once CASSFRNSLSGNTIYF TGTGCCAGCAGCTTCAGGAACAGCCTCTCTGGAAACACCATATATTTT
TRBJ2-3 TRBV5-1 TRBD1 NA CASSLVPRMGTGGGADTQYF TGCGCCAGCAGCTTGGTCCCTAGAATGGGGACAGGGGGTGGGGCAGATACGCAGTATTTT
TRBJ2-5 TRBV6-5 NA NA CASSYSSGALETQYF TGTGCCAGCAGTTACTCTTCAGGGGCGTTGGAGACCCAGTACTTC
TRBJ2-3 TRBV6-4 TRBD2 few CASSEKRGGTDTQYF TGTGCCAGCAGTGAGAAGCGGGGGGGCACAGATACGCAGTATTTT
TRBJ1-1 TRBV9 TRBD1 NA CASSGKDRVGMNTEAFF TGTGCCAGCAGCGGAAAGGACAGGGTAGGCATGAACACTGAAGCTTTCTTT
TRBJ2-1 TRBV6-6 NA once CASSYSALYNEQFF TGTGCCAGCAGTTACTCGGCTCTTTACAATGAGCAGTTCTTC
TRBJ2-3 TRBV2 TRBD2 NA CASSDMSGGAPDTQYF TGTGCCAGCAGTGACATGAGCGGGGGGGCCCCAGATACGCAGTATTTT